A single sample gave rise to the 21 T cell receptor beta chains below, sequenced in a study. From the RT-PCR reads, TCRdb called clonotypes with MiXCR, one entry per CDR3 protein. The table has more than 550,000 distinct CDR3 sequences, over 12% seen once. The sequencing sample was made of memory CD4+ T cells from blood. The receptors come from a female donor in good health, serving as a healthy control.

This clonotype has ten or more counts. The genes are TRBV20-1 and TRBJ2-7; D remains unclear. This CDR3 is built from 13 residues. Germline lookup yields CDR1 DFQATT and CDR2 SNEGSKA (reference sequence). Trimming took off 6 bases at V and 0 bases at J, with 12 bases between the two ends. The CDR3 sequence: CSASHRYSYEQYF. DNA of the CDR3: TGCAGTGCCTCACACAGATACTCCTACGAGCAGTACTTC.

The V call is TRBV6-1, the J call TRBJ1-5, with D maybe TRBD1 (5 bases). The CDR3 covers 12 residues. With 8 bases removed from V and 3 bases from J, the gap between germline ends came to 8 bases. Germline CDR1 reads MNHNS; CDR2 reads SASEGT. CDR3 in amino acids: CASQGLNQPQHF. The DNA of the CDR3 is TGTGCCAGCCAGGGTCTCAATCAGCCCCAGCATTTT.

The gene calls are TRBV7-2 and TRBJ2-1, with D uncertain. The CDR3 has 13 amino acids. Germline V CDR1 and CDR2: SGHTA, FQGNSA. V was clipped by 2 bases and J by 9 bases, with 11 bases between them. The CDR3 region is CASSLNSRGEQFF. As DNA, the CDR3 is TGTGCCAGCAGCTTAAATTCCCGTGGTGAGCAGTTCTTC.

This clonotype was seen a handful of times. V is TRBV15 and J is TRBJ1-3; a weak D match, TRBD1 (6 bases). The CDR3 is made up of 16 amino acids. Germline values: CDR1 LNHNV, CDR2 YYDKDF (reference sequence). The V gene lost 1 base and the J gene lost 4 bases, with 14 bases spanning the gap. Written as DNA, the CDR3 is TGTGCCACCAGCAGAGGAACGGGGGCTTCAGGAAACACCATATATTTT. This gives the protein CATSRGTGASGNTIYF. The complete variable domain, with remaining parts taken from reference TRBV15 and TRBJ1-3, reads DAMVIQNPRYQVTQFGKPVTLSCSQTLNHNVMYWYQQKSSQAPKLLFHYYDKDFNNEADTPDNFQSRRPNTSFCFLDIRSPGLGDTAMYLCATSRGTGASGNTIYFGEGSWLTVV.

This clonotype was seen a handful of times. The V call is TRBV11-1, the J call TRBJ2-7, with 10 nucleotides matching TRBD2. CDR1 and CDR2 from the germline V gene are SGHAT and FQDESV (reference sequence). This CDR3 is built from 15 residues. V trimming: 3 bases; J trimming: 6 bases; junction bases outside the gene matches: 8. The CDR3 sequence is CASSFSSGGLREQYF. Written as DNA, the CDR3 is TGTGCCAGCAGCTTCTCTAGCGGGGGCCTCCGCGAGCAGTACTTC.

The CDR3 is CSARDPQGHTEAFF. DNA for the CDR3: TGCAGTGCTAGAGATCCCCAGGGACACACTGAAGCTTTCTTT. The rearrangement uses TRBV20-1 and TRBJ1-1; the D gene is possibly TRBD1 (5 bases). Germline V gives CDR1 DFQATT, CDR2 SNEGSKA (reference sequence). V lost 0 bases, J lost 3 bases, and 11 bases lay in between. The length of the CDR3 is 14 residues.

The chain is built from TRBV9 and TRBJ1-3; unclear D gene. Germline CDR1 reads SGDLS; CDR2 reads YYNGEE. The CDR3 contains 14 residues. Trimming took off 3 bases at V and 6 bases at J, with 13 bases between the two ends. The CDR3 loop reads CASSEDGDVNTIYF. The CDR3 nucleotides read TGTGCCAGCAGCGAGGACGGAGACGTAAACACCATATATTTT.

V gene TRBV10-3 combines with J gene TRBJ1-1, with D possibly TRBD1 on 6 matching bases. V gave up 11 bases and J gave up 1 base, with 11 bases separating them. This CDR3 has 12 residues. The V gene's germline CDR1 is ENHRY and CDR2 SYGVKD. In DNA form, the CDR3 reads TGTGCCTCCGGGACACAGAACACTGAAGCTTTCTTT. Its protein is CASGTQNTEAFF.

V usage is TRBV7-2 and J usage is TRBJ2-3, with D hard to call. CDR1 is SGHTA, CDR2 FQGNSA, per germline. This CDR3 region has 14 residues. Trimming stripped 1 base from V and 1 base from J, with 6 bases between. CDR3 region: CASSLDFGTDTQYF. CDR3 in DNA: TGTGCCAGCAGCTTAGACTTCGGCACAGATACGCAGTATTTT.

As for this clonotype: The junction and the germline gene differ at one end; a read error may be behind it. The chain has TRBV6-6 and TRBJ1-4; TRBD1 might be the D (6 bases). CDR3 length equals 15 residues. CDR1 is MNHNY and CDR2 is SVGAGI in the germline V gene (reference sequence). The CDR3 loop is CASSYSGGAREKPFF. The CDR3 DNA is TGTGCCAGCAGTTACTCTGGGGGCGCGAGGGAAAAACCGTTTTTT.

The gene calls are TRBV20-1 and TRBJ1-1; D call uncertain. The germline V gene encodes CDR1 DFQATT and CDR2 SNEGSKA (reference sequence). Trimming left V 3 bases short and J 1 base short, with 18 bases between. This CDR3 has 16 amino acids. The CDR3 coding sequence is TGCAGTGCTAGTGCCGGGCATGGTGTGTGGAACACTGAAGCTTTCTTT. This encodes CSASAGHGVWNTEAFF.

The V and J genes are TRBV12-5 and TRBJ2-2; 9 bases map to TRBD2. Germline-derived CDR1 and CDR2 are LGHNT and FRNRAP. After removal of 1 base from V and 2 bases from J, the junction contained 2 bases not matched to a gene. This CDR3 comprises 16 residues. Here the CDR3 reads CASGLGTSANTGELFF. Here the CDR3 DNA reads TGTGCTAGTGGTTTGGGGACTAGCGCAAACACCGGGGAGCTGTTTTTT.

Ten or more counts support this clonotype. The rearrangement joins TRBV20-1 to TRBJ1-1; D possibly corresponds to TRBD1 (5 bases). The CDR3 consists of 13 residues. The germline V gene encodes CDR1 DFQATT and CDR2 SNEGSKA (reference sequence). Trimming left V 5 bases short and J 14 bases short, with 24 bases between. The CDR3 DNA is TGCAGTGCTGAACCCGGGACGGCGTCGAACAGGTTCTTT. This codes for CSAEPGTASNRFF.

The V call is TRBV24-1, the J call TRBJ2-7; TRBD2 matches at 8 bases. In germline, CDR1 is KGHDR, CDR2 SFDVKD. V gave up 5 bases and J gave up 6 bases; unmatched junction bases: 14. The CDR3 is made up of 16 amino acids. The CDR3 sequence: CATSAQAGAGGFEQYF. In DNA form, the CDR3 reads TGTGCCACCAGTGCCCAAGCGGGGGCGGGAGGATTCGAGCAGTACTTC.

This clonotype was seen ten or more times. V and J are TRBV20-1 and TRBJ2-5; 7 positions agree with TRBD1. Germline-derived CDR1 and CDR2 are DFQATT and SNEGSKA (reference sequence). The CDR3 runs 14 residues. The V gene end was trimmed by 1 base and the J gene end by 4 bases; junction bases not matched to a gene: 6. The CDR3 coding sequence is TGCAGTGCTAGAGCAGAGGGGGCGGGAGAGACCCAGTACTTC. This encodes CSARAEGAGETQYF.

The chain has TRBV7-8 and TRBJ2-3, with D hard to call. The length of the CDR3 is 15 residues. V lost 5 bases, J lost 2 bases, and 14 bases lay in between. Germline lookup yields CDR1 SGHVS and CDR2 FQNEAQ. Here the CDR3 reads CASSRDKPFTDTQYF. The DNA of the CDR3 is TGTGCCAGCAGCCGTGACAAGCCCTTCACAGATACGCAGTATTTT.

This clonotype has a handful of counts. The rearrangement uses TRBV7-2 and TRBJ1-1; a possible D gene is TRBD1 (6 bases). The germline V gene encodes CDR1 SGHTA and CDR2 FQGNSA. This CDR3 has 13 residues. V lost 7 bases to trimming and J lost 6 bases, with 15 bases between them. The CDR3 here is CASTLWGPAEAFF. CDR3 DNA sequence: TGTGCCAGCACCCTGTGGGGGCCAGCTGAAGCTTTCTTT.

This clonotype has a handful of counts. The chain recombines TRBV6-1 with TRBJ1-1; D is unclear. Trimming left V 2 bases short and J 7 bases short, with 14 bases between. Germline V gene lookup returns CDR1 MNHNS and CDR2 SASEGT. The length of the CDR3 is 14 residues. The CDR3 nucleotides are TGTGCCAGCAGTGAAAGTCCCTATGGAGGTGAAGCTTTCTTT. Residues: CASSESPYGGEAFF.

This clonotype was recorded at least ten times. The chain uses TRBV3-1 and TRBJ2-2; TRBD2 matches 8 bases. The germline V gene encodes CDR1 LGHDT and CDR2 YNNKEL (reference sequence). CDR3 length: 16 residues. V lost 1 base to trimming and J lost 7 bases; unmatched junction nucleotides: 8. CDR3 loop: CASSQGSGRMVGELFF. CDR3 in DNA: TGTGCCAGCAGCCAAGGAAGCGGGAGAATGGTCGGGGAGCTGTTTTTT.

This clonotype was observed many times. V and J are TRBV3-1 and TRBJ1-1; tentative D call: TRBD1 (6 bases). This CDR3 has 14 residues. Germline V gene sequence: CDR1 LGHDT, CDR2 YNNKEL (reference sequence). V lost 3 bases and J 1 base, leaving 9 bases between the germline ends. CDR3 DNA sequence: TGTGCCAGCAGCCAGGGGGCTGGGAACACTGAAGCTTTCTTT. This encodes CASSQGAGNTEAFF.

This clonotype was seen more than once but under ten times. The chain carries TRBV4-3 and TRBJ1-3; D is undetermined. Germline V gene sequence: CDR1 LGHNA, CDR2 YSLEER. This CDR3 is built from 13 residues. Trimming stripped 1 base from V and 2 bases from J, with 3 bases between. The CDR3 reads CASSQVAGNTIYF. In DNA, the CDR3 is TGCGCCAGCAGCCAAGTGGCTGGAAACACCATATATTTT.